This T cell receptor (beta chain) was sequenced in a study of shared clonotypes between healthy human individuals. Study-level background: Each donor's CD8 memory used one plate, CD8 naive two, each CD4 subset three.

V lost 3 bases and J lost 3, with 10 bases in between. The CDR3 has 13 residues. Germline lookup yields CDR1 SQVTM and CDR2 ANQGSEA. Authors' processing steps: From ImmunoSEQ came sequences covering only the junction and carrying no quality scores, so filtering differed. Profiling relied on immunoSEQ multiplex PCR, and the TCRdb table lists in-frame clones only, not all of them. Clone size and the V and J calls come from that table; the DNA yielded D and trimming. In the table there are about 2.4 million clones, approximately 93% of which are singletons. The sequence was obtained from a man between 18 and 35 years old in good health. Some clones in this sample may be carry-over from other donors' samples. The specimen sequenced was naive CD4+ T cells from PBMCs. Subset defined: CD45RA+ positively selected. The chain links TRBV29-1 to TRBJ2-3, with TRBD1 as a possible D gene (5 bases). The CDR3: CSVETQATDTQYF. The CDR3 bases are TGCAGCGTTGAGACACAGGCTACAGATACGCAGTATTTT.